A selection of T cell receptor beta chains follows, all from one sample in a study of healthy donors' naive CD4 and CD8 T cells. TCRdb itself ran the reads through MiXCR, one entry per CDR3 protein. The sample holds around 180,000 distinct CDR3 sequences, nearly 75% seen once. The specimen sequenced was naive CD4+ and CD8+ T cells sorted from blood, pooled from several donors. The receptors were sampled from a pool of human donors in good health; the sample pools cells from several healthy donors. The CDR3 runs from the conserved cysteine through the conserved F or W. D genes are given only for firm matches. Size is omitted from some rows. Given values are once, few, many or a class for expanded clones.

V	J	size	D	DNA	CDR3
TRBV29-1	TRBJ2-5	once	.	TGCAGCGTTGATGACAGGTTGGGTGGAGAGACCCAGTACTTC	CSVDDRLGGETQYF
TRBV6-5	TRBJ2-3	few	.	TGTGCCAGCAGTTGGAGCGGTAGCACAGATACGCAGTATTTT	CASSWSGSTDTQYF
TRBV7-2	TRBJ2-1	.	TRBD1	TGTGCCAGCAGCGACGGACAGGGCGGCTACAATGAGCAGTTCTTC	CASSDGQGGYNEQFF
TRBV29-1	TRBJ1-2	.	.	TGCAGCGTTGAGGGTCCCTATGGCTACACCTTC	CSVEGPYGYTF
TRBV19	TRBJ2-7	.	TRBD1	TGTGCCAGTAGCTTCTTGGGACAGGGGGCCAACGAGCAGTACTTC	CASSFLGQGANEQYF
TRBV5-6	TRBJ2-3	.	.	TGTGCCAGCAGCTTGGGGAGGGTTGCAGATACGCAGTATTTT	CASSLGRVADTQYF
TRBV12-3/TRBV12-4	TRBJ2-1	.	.	TGTGCCAGCGGGAGGACCTCCTACAATGAGCAGTTCTTC	CASGRTSYNEQFF
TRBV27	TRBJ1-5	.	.	TGTGCCAGCGCTCCCGGCGCATCGGGCAATCAGCCCCAGCATTTT	CASAPGASGNQPQHF
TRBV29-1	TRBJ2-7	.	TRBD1	TGCAGCGTTGGAAAACGGACAGGGCATTCCGAGCAGTACTTC	CSVGKRTGHSEQYF
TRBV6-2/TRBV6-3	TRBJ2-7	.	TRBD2	TGTGCCAGCATCCGCGGACTAGCGGACTCCTACGAGCAGTACTTC	CASIRGLADSYEQYF
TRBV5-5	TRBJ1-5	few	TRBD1	TGTGCCAGCAGCCCTACAGGGGGCAGCAATCAGCCCCAGCATTTT	CASSPTGGSNQPQHF
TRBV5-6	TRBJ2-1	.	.	TGTGCCAGCAGCCTCCAGCAGTTCTTC	CASSLQQFF
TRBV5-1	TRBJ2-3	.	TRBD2	TGCGCCAGCAGCTTTGTAGCGGGAGGCACAGATACGCAGTATTTT	CASSFVAGGTDTQYF
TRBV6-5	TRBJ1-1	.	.	TGTGCCAGCAGTTATAATCCGGGCATCGGTTCAAAGGGGACTGAAGCTTTCTTT	CASSYNPGIGSKGTEAFF
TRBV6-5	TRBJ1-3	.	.	TGTGCCAGCAGTGCTGACAGATTCTCTGGAAACACCATATATTTT	CASSADRFSGNTIYF